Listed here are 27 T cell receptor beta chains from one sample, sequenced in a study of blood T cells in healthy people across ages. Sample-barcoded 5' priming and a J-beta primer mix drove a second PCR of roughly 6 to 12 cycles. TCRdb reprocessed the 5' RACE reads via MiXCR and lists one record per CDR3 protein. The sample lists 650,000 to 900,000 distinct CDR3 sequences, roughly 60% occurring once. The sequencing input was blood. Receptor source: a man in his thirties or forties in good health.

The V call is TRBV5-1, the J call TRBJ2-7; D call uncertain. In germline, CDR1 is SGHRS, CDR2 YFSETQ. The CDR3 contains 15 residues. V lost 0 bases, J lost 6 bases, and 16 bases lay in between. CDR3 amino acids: CASSLGGRMMGEQYF. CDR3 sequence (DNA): TGCGCCAGCAGCTTGGGCGGACGGATGATGGGCGAGCAGTACTTC.

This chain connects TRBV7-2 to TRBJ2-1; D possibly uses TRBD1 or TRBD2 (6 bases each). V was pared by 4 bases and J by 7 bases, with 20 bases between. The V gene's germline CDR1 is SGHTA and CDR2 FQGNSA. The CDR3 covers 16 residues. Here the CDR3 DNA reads TGTGCCAGCAGCTCCCTTGGAAGGGGGGCTGGGAATGAGCAGTTCTTC. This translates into CASSSLGRGAGNEQFF.

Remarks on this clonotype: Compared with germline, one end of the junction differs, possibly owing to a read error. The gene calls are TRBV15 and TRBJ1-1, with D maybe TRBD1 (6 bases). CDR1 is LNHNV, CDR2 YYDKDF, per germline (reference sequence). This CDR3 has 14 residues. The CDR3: CATGRYRVNTEAFF. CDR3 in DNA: TGTGCCACCGGCAGGTACAGGGTGAACACTGAAGCTTTCTTT.

The CDR3 reads CASTTGTDPYSNQPQHF. The CDR3 nucleotides are TGTGCCAGCACCACCGGGACAGACCCTTATAGCAATCAGCCCCAGCATTTT. The V call is TRBV25-1, the J call TRBJ1-5, with 7 bases aligning to TRBD1. The trim removed 7 bases at V and 0 bases at J, leaving 12 bases unmatched. Germline values: CDR1 MGHDK, CDR2 SYGVNS. This CDR3 is built from 17 residues.

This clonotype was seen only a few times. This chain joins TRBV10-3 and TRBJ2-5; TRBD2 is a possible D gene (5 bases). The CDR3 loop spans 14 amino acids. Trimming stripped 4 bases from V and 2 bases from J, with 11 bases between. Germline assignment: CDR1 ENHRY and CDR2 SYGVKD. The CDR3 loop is CAISGRTLQETQYF. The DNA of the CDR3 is TGTGCCATCAGTGGGAGGACTCTACAAGAGACCCAGTACTTC.

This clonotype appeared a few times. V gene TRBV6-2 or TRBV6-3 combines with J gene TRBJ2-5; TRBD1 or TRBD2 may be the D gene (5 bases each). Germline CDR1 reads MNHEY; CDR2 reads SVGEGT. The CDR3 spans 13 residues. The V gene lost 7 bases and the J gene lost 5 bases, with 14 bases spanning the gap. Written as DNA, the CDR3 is TGTGCCAGCAACCGTCGGGGCATCGAGACCCAGTACTTC. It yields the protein CASNRRGIETQYF.

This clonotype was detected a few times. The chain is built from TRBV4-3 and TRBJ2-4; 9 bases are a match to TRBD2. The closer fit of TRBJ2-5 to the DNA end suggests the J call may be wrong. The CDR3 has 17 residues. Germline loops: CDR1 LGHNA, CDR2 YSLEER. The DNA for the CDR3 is TGCGCCAGCAGCCAAGAACGGCGGGGGGGCCTGAGAGAGACCCAGTACTTC. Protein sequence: CASSQERRGGLRETQYF.

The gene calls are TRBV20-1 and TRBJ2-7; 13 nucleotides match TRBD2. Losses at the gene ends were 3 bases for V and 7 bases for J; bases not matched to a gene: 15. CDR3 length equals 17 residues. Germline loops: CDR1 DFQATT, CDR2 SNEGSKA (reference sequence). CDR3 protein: CSARALLAGGQYNEQYF. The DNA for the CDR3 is TGCAGTGCTAGGGCCCTACTAGCGGGGGGGCAATACAATGAGCAGTACTTC.

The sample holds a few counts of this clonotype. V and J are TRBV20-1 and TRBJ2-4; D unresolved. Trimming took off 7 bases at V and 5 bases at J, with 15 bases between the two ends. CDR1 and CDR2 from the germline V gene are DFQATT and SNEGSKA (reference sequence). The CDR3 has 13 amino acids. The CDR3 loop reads CSDPTRTENIQYF. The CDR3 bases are TGCAGTGACCCGACCCGGACGGAAAACATTCAGTACTTC.

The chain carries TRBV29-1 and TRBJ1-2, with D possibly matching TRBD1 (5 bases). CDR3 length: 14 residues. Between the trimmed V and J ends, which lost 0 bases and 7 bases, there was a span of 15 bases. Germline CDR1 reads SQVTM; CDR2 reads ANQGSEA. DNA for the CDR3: TGCAGCGTTGAAGAGCAGGGCCAGGGAACTGGCTACACCTTC. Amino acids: CSVEEQGQGTGYTF.

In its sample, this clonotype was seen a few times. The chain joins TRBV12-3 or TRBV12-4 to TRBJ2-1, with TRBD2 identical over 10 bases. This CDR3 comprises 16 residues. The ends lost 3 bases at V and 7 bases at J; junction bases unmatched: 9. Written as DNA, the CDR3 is TGTGCCAGCAGTTTGGAGAGTAGCGGGGGGTTAAATGAGCAGTTCTTC. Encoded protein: CASSLESSGGLNEQFF.

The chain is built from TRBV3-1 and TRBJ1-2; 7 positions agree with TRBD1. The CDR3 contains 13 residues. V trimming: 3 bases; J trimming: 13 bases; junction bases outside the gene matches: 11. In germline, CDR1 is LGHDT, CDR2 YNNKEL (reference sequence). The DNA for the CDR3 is TGTGCCAGCAGCCACGGGACAGACGGAACTCCCACCTTC. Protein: CASSHGTDGTPTF.

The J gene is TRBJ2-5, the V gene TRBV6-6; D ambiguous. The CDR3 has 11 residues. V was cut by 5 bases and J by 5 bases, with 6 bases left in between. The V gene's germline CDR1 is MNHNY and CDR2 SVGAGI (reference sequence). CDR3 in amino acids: CASSMEETQYF. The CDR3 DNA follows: TGTGCCAGCAGTATGGAGGAGACCCAGTACTTC.

In DNA form, the CDR3 reads TGCAGTGCCTACCTAGGGGGGGGAGACGATGAGCAGTTCTTC. Protein sequence: CSAYLGGGDDEQFF. The chain carries TRBV20-1 and TRBJ2-1, with TRBD2 as a possible D gene (7 bases). V was trimmed by 6 bases and J by 8 bases, leaving 20 bases between them. CDR3 length: 14 amino acids. Germline CDR1 reads DFQATT; CDR2 reads SNEGSKA (reference sequence).

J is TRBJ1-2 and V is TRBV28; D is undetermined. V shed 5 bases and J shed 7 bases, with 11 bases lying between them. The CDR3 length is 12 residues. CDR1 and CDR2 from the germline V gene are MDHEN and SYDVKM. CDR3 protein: CASSQGSSGYTF. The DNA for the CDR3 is TGTGCCAGCAGTCAAGGGTCTAGTGGCTACACCTTC.

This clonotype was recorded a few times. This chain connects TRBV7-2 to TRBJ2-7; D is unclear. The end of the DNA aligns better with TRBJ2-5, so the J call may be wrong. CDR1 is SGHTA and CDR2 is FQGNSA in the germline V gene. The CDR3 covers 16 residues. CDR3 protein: CASSLVGGQVGETQYF. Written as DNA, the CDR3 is TGTGCCAGCAGCTTAGTTGGTGGGCAAGTCGGAGAGACCCAGTACTTC.

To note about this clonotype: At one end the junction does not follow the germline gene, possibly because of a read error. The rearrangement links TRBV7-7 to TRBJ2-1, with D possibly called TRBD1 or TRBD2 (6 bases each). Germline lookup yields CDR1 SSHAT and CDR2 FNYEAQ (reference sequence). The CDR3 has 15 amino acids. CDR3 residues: CASSAEGGSYDEQFF. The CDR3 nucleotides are TGTGCCAGCAGCGCCGAGGGGGGCTCCTACGATGAGCAGTTCTTC.

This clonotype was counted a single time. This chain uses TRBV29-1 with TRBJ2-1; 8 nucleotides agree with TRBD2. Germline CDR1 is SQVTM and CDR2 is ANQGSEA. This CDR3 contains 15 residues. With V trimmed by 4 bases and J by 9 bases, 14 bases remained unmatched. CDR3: CSVAPFSGDGGEQFF. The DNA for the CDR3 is TGCAGCGTTGCCCCGTTTAGCGGGGACGGGGGTGAGCAGTTCTTC.

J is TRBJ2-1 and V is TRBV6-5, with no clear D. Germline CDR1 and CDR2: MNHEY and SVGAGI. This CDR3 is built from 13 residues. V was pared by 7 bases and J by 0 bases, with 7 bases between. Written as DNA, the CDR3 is TGTGCCAGCAACTGGAGCTCCTACAATGAGCAGTTCTTC. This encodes CASNWSSYNEQFF.

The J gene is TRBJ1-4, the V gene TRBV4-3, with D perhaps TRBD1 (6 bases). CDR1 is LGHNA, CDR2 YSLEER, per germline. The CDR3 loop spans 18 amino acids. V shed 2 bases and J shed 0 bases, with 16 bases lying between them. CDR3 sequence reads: CASSQPLGHPSTNEKLFF. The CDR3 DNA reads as TGCGCCAGCAGCCAACCCCTGGGACACCCGTCAACTAATGAAAAACTGTTTTTT.

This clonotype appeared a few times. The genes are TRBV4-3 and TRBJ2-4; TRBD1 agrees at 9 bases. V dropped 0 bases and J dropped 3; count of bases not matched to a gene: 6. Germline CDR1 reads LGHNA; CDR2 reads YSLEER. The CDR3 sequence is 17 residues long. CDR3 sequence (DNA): TGCGCCAGCAGCCAAGACCCACAGGGGGCCGACAAAAACATTCAGTACTTC. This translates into CASSQDPQGADKNIQYF.

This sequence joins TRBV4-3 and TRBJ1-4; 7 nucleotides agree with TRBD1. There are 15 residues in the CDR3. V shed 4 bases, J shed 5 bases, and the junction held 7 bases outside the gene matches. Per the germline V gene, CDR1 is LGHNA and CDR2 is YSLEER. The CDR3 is CASSPGGQRNEKLFF. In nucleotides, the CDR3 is TGCGCCAGCAGCCCCGGGGGACAGAGAAATGAAAAACTGTTTTTT.

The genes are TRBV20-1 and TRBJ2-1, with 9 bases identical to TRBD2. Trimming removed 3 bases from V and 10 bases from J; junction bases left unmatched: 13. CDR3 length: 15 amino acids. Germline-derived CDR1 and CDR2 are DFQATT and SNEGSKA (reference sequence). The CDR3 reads CSASDIAGVSTEQFF. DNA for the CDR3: TGCAGTGCTAGTGATATAGCGGGGGTATCCACGGAGCAGTTCTTC.

CDR3 bases: TGTGCCAGCAGCCAAGACAGGGGGCATCAGCCCCAGCATTTT. This sequence encodes CASSQDRGHQPQHF. The J gene is TRBJ1-5, the V gene TRBV6-6, with TRBD1 identical over 10 bases. The CDR3 contains 14 residues. Germline CDR1 and CDR2: MNHNY and SVGAGI (reference sequence). With V trimmed by 6 bases and J by 5 bases, 4 bases remained unmatched.

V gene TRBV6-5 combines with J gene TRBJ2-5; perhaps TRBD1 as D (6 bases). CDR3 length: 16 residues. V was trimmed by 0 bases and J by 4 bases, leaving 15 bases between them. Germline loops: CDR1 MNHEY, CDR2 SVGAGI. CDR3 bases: TGTGCCAGCAGTTACTCTGGGCAGGGGAGAGGAGAGACCCAGTACTTC. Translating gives CASSYSGQGRGETQYF.

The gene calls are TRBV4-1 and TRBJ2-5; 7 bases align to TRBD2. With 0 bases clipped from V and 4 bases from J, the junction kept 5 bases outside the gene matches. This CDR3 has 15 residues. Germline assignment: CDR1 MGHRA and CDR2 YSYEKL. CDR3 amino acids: CASSQDGGGAETQYF. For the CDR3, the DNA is TGCGCCAGCAGCCAAGATGGGGGAGGGGCAGAGACCCAGTACTTC.

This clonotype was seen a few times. The CDR3 region has the DNA TGCAGTGCTAGTAGGCTAGCGGGGGGAGCAGATACGCAGTATTTT. Its translation: CSASRLAGGADTQYF. The chain is built from TRBV20-1 and TRBJ2-3, with 11 bases identical to TRBD2. CDR1 DFQATT and CDR2 SNEGSKA come from the germline V gene (reference sequence). The CDR3 is 15 residues long. With V trimmed by 3 bases and J by 4 bases, 6 bases remained unmatched.